These T cell receptor beta chains were read from a single sample in a study of cytomegalovirus exposure and HLA in healthy donors. Generated by immunoSEQ multiplex PCR, the TCRdb table keeps only in-frame clones and is missing some. The sample lists 95,000 to 110,000 clones; 60% to 75% were seen once. The sample was PBMCs. These receptors were collected from a young man in good health and CMV-seronegative. The CDR3 runs from the conserved cysteine through the conserved F or W. A D gene is named only where the DNA matches it firmly. Where a row states a size, it is once, few, many or the class of an expanded clone; other rows omit it.

TRBJ2-7 | NA | TRBV15 | TRBD1 | TGTGCCACCAGCAGCGGGACAGGGGTCTACGAGCAGTACTTC | CATSSGTGVYEQYF
TRBJ1-2 | NA | TRBV28 | NA | TGTGCCAGCAGTTTGGGCAGGAACTATGGCTACACCTTC | CASSLGRNYGYTF
TRBJ2-7 | NA | TRBV9 | TRBD1 | TGTGCCAGCAGCGTAGCTGGGGGGACAGGGGTGGGGGAGCAGTACTTC | CASSVAGGTGVGEQYF
TRBJ1-2 | NA | TRBV29-1 | NA | TGCAGCGTTGAACACAGGCCCGTATCTGTACTGGATGGCTACACCTTC | CSVEHRPVSVLDGYTF
TRBJ2-2 | NA | TRBV13 | NA | TGTGCCAGCAGCTTAGGACCGGAGGTGGCCCCGCCGAGCGACACCGGGGAGCTGTTTTTT | CASSLGPEVAPPSDTGELFF
TRBJ1-3 | NA | TRBV5-1 | NA | TGCGCCAGCAGCTTGGCCGGGGACTCTGGAAACACCATATATTTT | CASSLAGDSGNTIYF
TRBJ2-1 | NA | TRBV11-2 | TRBD2 | TGTGCCAGCCGCGGGGGGAGCTCCTACAATGAGCAGTTCTTC | CASRGGSSYNEQFF
TRBJ1-1 | few | TRBV4-1 | NA | TGCGCCAGCAGCCTAAAGAGCCCCGGCGGCATCTCTGAAGCTTTCTTT | CASSLKSPGGISEAFF
TRBJ1-2 | NA | TRBV5-1 | NA | TGCGCCAGCAGCTTGGAAAGCTCGGGAGGCTACACCTTC | CASSLESSGGYTF
TRBJ1-5 | NA | TRBV5-6 | NA | TGTGCCAGCAGCTTGGGGGCAGGGAATCAGCCCCAGCATTTT | CASSLGAGNQPQHF
TRBJ2-5 | NA | TRBV5-4 | NA | TGTGCCAGCAGCAACCCAGGGGGCGGGGGAGAGACCCAGTACTTC | CASSNPGGGGETQYF
TRBJ2-7 | few | TRBV7-9 | NA | TGTGCCAGCAGCCCAGAGTGGGTGGAGAATCGTTACGAGCAGTACTTC | CASSPEWVENRYEQYF
TRBJ1-2 | few | TRBV7-3 | TRBD1 | TGTGCCAGCAGCCTTACAGGGGCGGGAATTAATGGCTACACCTTC | CASSLTGAGINGYTF
TRBJ2-3 | NA | TRBV14 | TRBD2 | TGTGCCAGCAGCCAAGGAGGACTAGTTCGAGATACGCAGTATTTT | CASSQGGLVRDTQYF
TRBJ2-5 | NA | TRBV5-4 | NA | TGTGCCAGCAGCCAAGAGAGTAGCGCGCGCGCCCAAGAGACCCAGTACTTC | CASSQESSARAQETQYF
TRBJ2-2 | few | TRBV10-3 | TRBD1 | TGTGCCATCGGGACAGGGGCGAACACCGGGGAGCTGTTTTTT | CAIGTGANTGELFF
TRBJ2-3 | NA | TRBV29-1 | TRBD2 | TGCAGCGTAGCGACTAGCGGGACTAGCACAGATACGCAGTATTTT | CSVATSGTSTDTQYF
TRBJ2-2 | NA | TRBV7-6 | TRBD1 | TGTGCCAGTCAACTTGGGACAGGAGCGAACACCGGGGAGCTGTTTTTT | CASQLGTGANTGELFF
TRBJ1-5 | once | TRBV6-5 | TRBD1 | TGTGCCAGTGGGGAAGGGGGCGGTCAGCCCCAGCATTTT | CASGEGGGQPQHF
TRBJ2-5 | NA | TRBV25-1 | TRBD2 | TGTGCCAGCACCGGGACTACTCAAGAGACCCAGTACTTC | CASTGTTQETQYF
TRBJ2-7 | NA | TRBV2 | TRBD1 | TGTGCCAGCAGGTTTGACAGGGCCTCCTACGAGCAGTACTTC | CASRFDRASYEQYF
TRBJ2-5 | few | TRBV28 | TRBD2 | TGTGCCAGCAGTTTTGGCGGGGGGCCCAAAGAGACCCAGTACTTC | CASSFGGGPKETQYF
TRBJ2-7 | few | TRBV7-8 | NA | TGTGCCAGCAGCATAAGACAGGTACTCTACGAGCAGTACTTC | CASSIRQVLYEQYF
TRBJ2-7 | NA | TRBV28 | TRBD2 | TGTGCCAGCAGTTCACAAGCGGGAGGAACCTACGAGCAGTACTTC | CASSSQAGGTYEQYF
TRBJ2-7 | once | TRBV18 | NA | TGTGCCAGCTCACCAATAGGGCAGGGGGGTGCGTACGAGCAGTACTTC | CASSPIGQGGAYEQYF
TRBJ2-7 | NA | TRBV5-4 | TRBD1 | TGTGCCAGCAGCTGGGGGACAGACTCCTACGAGCAGTACTTC | CASSWGTDSYEQYF
TRBJ2-5 | NA | TRBV5-6 | TRBD2 | TGTGCCAGCAGACCGGGACTAGCGGGAGGTCAAGAGACCCAGTACTTC | CASRPGLAGGQETQYF
TRBJ2-3 | NA | TRBV2 | NA | TGTGCCAGCAGTGATATGGGGACTAGCACAGATACGCAGTATTTT | CASSDMGTSTDTQYF
TRBJ2-3 | NA | TRBV7-3 | NA | TGTGCCAGCAGCGTGACTAGATCCGGGGGCACAGATACGCAGTATTTT | CASSVTRSGGTDTQYF
TRBJ1-5 | NA | TRBV30 | NA | TGTGCCTGGAGTGTGGTCAGGGGCAATCAGCCCCAGCATTTT | CAWSVVRGNQPQHF
TRBJ1-2 | NA | TRBV5-1 | TRBD1 | TGCGCCAGCAGCTTGGGTGGACAGGGAGGCTACACCTTC | CASSLGGQGGYTF
TRBJ1-5 | NA | TRBV5-6 | NA | TGTGCCAGCAGCTTGGCAGGCCGGGGGGCCCAGCATTTT | CASSLAGRGAQHF
TRBJ2-7 | NA | TRBV4-1 | NA | TGCGCCAGCAGCCTGGGCAGAACGGACGAGCAGTACTTC | CASSLGRTDEQYF
TRBJ1-4 | NA | TRBV7-8 | TRBD1 | TGTGCCAGCAGCGCCTCCGGGACAGGGGCTGAAAAACTGTTTTTT | CASSASGTGAEKLFF
TRBJ2-7 | NA | TRBV7-9 | NA | TGTGCCAGCAGCTTCCGACAGGCCGGCGACGAGCAGTACTTC | CASSFRQAGDEQYF
TRBJ1-6 | NA | TRBV7-3 | NA | TGTGCCAGCAGCTTAATGGGGGGGGATAATTCACCCCTCCACTTT | CASSLMGGDNSPLHF